This entry concerns a single T cell receptor beta chain. Its antigen is not known. Germline CDR1 reads SGHTA; CDR2 reads FQGNSA. V shed 3 bases and J shed 10 bases, with 13 bases lying between them. CDR3 length: 14 amino acids. This sample was taken from a study of ipilimumab plus nivolumab after autologous stem cell transplantation. Study information: Both relapsed and primary refractory DLBCL were included. Study findings and constraints: Authors suggest TCR repertoire, Treg phenotype and gut microbiota support further study.

Assay used: immunoSEQ multiplex PCR; TCRdb lists only in-frame clones, some missing. Counted here are 10,000 to 15,000 clones, around 78% occurring once; the ten biggest clones make up 15% to 20%. The receptor comes from a male donor with diffuse large B-cell lymphoma. The sample here was PBMCs, taken in a trial of ipilimumab plus nivolumab as post-transplant consolidation. The V and J genes are TRBV7-2 and TRBJ1-6; a weak D match, TRBD1 (5 bases). CDR3 coding DNA: TGTGCCAGCAGCTTTACAGGTCGCTACTCACCCCTCCACTTT. Its protein product is CASSFTGRYSPLHF.